The 30 T cell receptor beta chains listed next were all sequenced from one sample in a study of blood T cell repertoires in COVID-19. TCRdb's table, derived via immunoSEQ multiplex PCR, lists solely in-frame clones and lacks some. The sample has around 320,000 clones; 90% are singletons. The material sequenced was PBMCs or T cells enriched from blood (not recorded which). The source is a woman aged 25 to 45 who had been exposed to COVID-19.

The chain links TRBV24-1 to TRBJ2-7; the D is unclear. Germline V CDR1 and CDR2: KGHDR, SFDVKD. This CDR3 spans 12 amino acids. V was trimmed by 4 bases and J by 6 bases, leaving 9 bases between them. The CDR3 sequence: CATSDVSREQYF. The CDR3 bases are TGTGCCACCAGTGACGTGAGCCGCGAGCAGTACTTC.

This chain links TRBV29-1 with TRBJ1-5; no clear D gene. V lost 7 bases, J lost 5 bases, and 12 bases lay in between. Germline V gene data show CDR1 as SQVTM and CDR2 as ANQGSEA. The CDR3 covers 12 residues. The CDR3 spells CSASADHQPQHF. The CDR3 DNA is TGCAGCGCTAGTGCGGATCATCAGCCCCAGCATTTT.

V gene TRBV18 combines with J gene TRBJ1-1; the D is unclear. V was shortened by 0 bases and J by 4 bases, with 9 bases between the two germline ends. Germline V CDR1 and CDR2: KGHSH, LQKENI. This CDR3 is built from 14 residues. CDR3 sequence: CASSPPSGSTEAFF. The CDR3 nucleotides are TGTGCCAGCTCACCACCTTCCGGGTCCACTGAAGCTTTCTTT.

The chain uses TRBV5-6 and TRBJ1-3, with D unresolved. V was pared by 2 bases and J by 0 bases, with 9 bases between. Germline CDR1 reads SGHDT; CDR2 reads YYEEEE. This CDR3 comprises 15 residues. The CDR3 DNA follows: TGTGCCAGCAGCTTAACTGCGTACTCTGGAAACACCATATATTTT. The encoded protein is CASSLTAYSGNTIYF. The complete variable domain, with remaining parts taken from reference TRBV5-6 and TRBJ1-3, reads DAGVTQSPTHLIKTRGQQVTLRCSPKSGHDTVSWYQQALGQGPQFIFQYYEEEERQRGNFPDRFSGHQFPNYSSELNVNALLLGDSALYLCASSLTAYSGNTIYFGEGSWLTVV.

The CDR3 protein is CASIGTIQGALETQYF. The CDR3 nucleotides are TGTGCCAGCATAGGGACCATTCAGGGGGCGTTAGAGACCCAGTACTTC. This sequence joins TRBV7-2 and TRBJ2-5, with TRBD1 identical over 8 bases. Germline loops: CDR1 SGHTA, CDR2 FQGNSA. V was clipped by 7 bases and J by 4 bases; unmatched bases: 14. CDR3 length: 16 residues.

The gene calls are TRBV11-2 and TRBJ2-3; 7 nucleotides agree with TRBD1. With 0 bases clipped from V and 6 bases from J, the junction kept 3 bases outside the gene matches. Germline V gives CDR1 SGHAT, CDR2 FQNNGV. The CDR3 consists of 14 residues. This chain's CDR3 is CASSLDFRGDTQYF. CDR3 sequence (DNA): TGTGCCAGCAGCTTAGACTTCAGGGGGGATACGCAGTATTTT.

With regard to this clone: Sequence at one end of the junction differs from germline and may be a read error. V is TRBV7-9 and J is TRBJ1-3, with 7 bases identical to TRBD1. Germline V gives CDR1 SEHNR, CDR2 FQNEAQ (reference sequence). This CDR3 has 15 amino acids. The CDR3 sequence: CATARTGLTGNTIYF. For the CDR3, the DNA is TGTGCCACCGCCCGGACAGGTTTAACTGGGAACACCATATATTTT.

The CDR3 DNA sequence: TGTGCCAGCAGCAGAACCACAGGGGTCTATGGCTACACCTTC. This sequence encodes CASSRTTGVYGYTF. The chain uses TRBV5-8 and TRBJ1-2; TRBD1 matches at 7 bases. CDR3 length: 14 amino acids. Unmatched junction bases numbered 7, after V lost 4 bases and J lost 4 bases. Germline V gene sequence: CDR1 SGHTS, CDR2 YDEGEE.

The chain carries TRBV5-1 and TRBJ1-1; the D gene is possibly TRBD1 (6 bases). Germline CDR1 is SGHRS and CDR2 is YFSETQ. The V end was cut by 1 base, the J end by 5 bases, with 9 bases between. This CDR3 comprises 13 residues. Here the CDR3 DNA reads TGCGCCAGCAGCTTGCAGGGGTTTACTGAAGCTTTCTTT. Residues: CASSLQGFTEAFF.

V is TRBV5-1 and J is TRBJ2-1; TRBD1 agrees at 7 bases. J was trimmed by 8 bases and V by 4 bases; bases with no gene match: 6. Germline V lookup: CDR1 SGHRS, CDR2 YFSETQ. The CDR3 is made up of 13 amino acids. As DNA, the CDR3 is TGCGCCAGCAGCCAACAGGGGCAGGATGAGCAGTTCTTC. Translated, it gives CASSQQGQDEQFF.

CDR3 amino acids: CARDNRASPNSPLHF. For the CDR3, the DNA is TGTGCCAGGGACAACAGGGCTAGCCCAAATTCACCCCTCCACTTT. The chain is built from TRBV19 and TRBJ1-6, with a weak D call TRBD1 (6 bases). Trimming pared 9 bases from V and 7 bases from J, leaving 19 bases between. There are 15 residues in the CDR3. Per germline, CDR1 LNHDA and CDR2 SQIVND (reference sequence).

The V call is TRBV7-9, the J call TRBJ1-1, with D possibly matching TRBD1 (6 bases). The CDR3 has 14 residues. Germline CDR1 reads SEHNR; CDR2 reads FQNEAQ (reference sequence). Trimming took off 5 bases at V and 5 bases at J, with 15 bases between the two ends. The CDR3 spells CASSVQQGETEAFF. CDR3 DNA: TGTGCCAGCAGCGTCCAACAGGGTGAGACTGAAGCTTTCTTT. Looking up the rest from reference TRBV7-9 and TRBJ1-1 gives the full variable domain: DTGVSQNPRHKITKRGQNVTFRCDPISEHNRLYWYRQTLGQGPEFLTYFQNEAQLEKSRLLSDRFSAERPKGSFSTLEIQRTEQGDSAMYLCASSVQQGETEAFFGQGTRLTVV.

V is TRBV25-1 and J is TRBJ1-1; D perhaps matches TRBD1 (5 bases). Trimming removed 2 bases at V and 7 bases at J, with 17 bases between. The CDR3 is 15 residues long. Germline loops: CDR1 MGHDK, CDR2 SYGVNS. CDR3 protein: CASSEIGRASSEAFF. The CDR3 coding sequence is TGTGCCAGCAGTGAAATCGGCAGGGCCAGCAGTGAAGCTTTCTTT. The complete variable domain, with remaining parts taken from reference TRBV25-1 and TRBJ1-1, reads EADIYQTPRYLVIGTGKKITLECSQTMGHDKMYWYQQDPGMELHLIHYSYGVNSTEKGDLSSESTVSRIRTEHFPLTLESARPSHTSQYLCASSEIGRASSEAFFGQGTRLTVV.

V usage is TRBV10-3 and J usage is TRBJ2-5; tentative D call: TRBD1 (6 bases). Trimming took 11 bases from V and 3 from J, leaving 10 bases between them. Germline V lookup: CDR1 ENHRY, CDR2 SYGVKD. The CDR3 consists of 11 residues. Here the CDR3 DNA reads TGTGCCGCCGGACAGAAAGAGACCCAGTACTTC. Residues: CAAGQKETQYF.

The chain recombines TRBV4-1 with TRBJ2-7, with 8 bases matching TRBD1. Germline CDR1 reads MGHRA; CDR2 reads YSYEKL. V was pared by 4 bases and J by 5 bases, with 4 bases of the junction left unmatched. This CDR3 is built from 13 residues. The CDR3 loop is CASSRTGGHEQYF. CDR3 nucleotide sequence: TGCGCCAGCAGCCGAACAGGGGGGCACGAGCAGTACTTC.

V gene TRBV29-1 combines with J gene TRBJ2-1; TRBD2 agrees at 9 bases. This CDR3 region has 14 residues. With V trimmed by 4 bases and J by 4 bases, 5 bases remained unmatched. Per germline, CDR1 SQVTM and CDR2 ANQGSEA. CDR3 DNA: TGCAGCGTTGTGGGCGGGGGGGATTACAATGAGCAGTTCTTC. It codes for CSVVGGGDYNEQFF.

V gene TRBV21-1 combines with J gene TRBJ2-1; TRBD1, as called in the table, went unchecked against the DNA. TRBV21-1 is marked as a pseudogene. CDR3 length: 16 amino acids. The CDR3 DNA is TGTGCCAGCGGGGGACCTGGACAGGTGAGTTACAATGAGCAGTTCTTC. The encoded protein is CASGGPGQVSYNEQFF.

The rearrangement uses TRBV5-4 and TRBJ1-2; the match to TRBD1 covers 7 bases. The CDR3 has 16 amino acids. The germline V gene has CDR1 SGHNT and CDR2 YYREEE (reference sequence). Trimming took 7 bases from V and 1 from J; bases not matched to a gene: 13. CDR3 amino acids: CASLFRTGPYNYGYTF. DNA of the CDR3: TGTGCCAGCTTATTCAGGACAGGCCCTTATAACTATGGCTACACCTTC.

The chain uses TRBV5-4 and TRBJ2-1; maybe TRBD2 (5 bases). Trimming left V 4 bases short and J 16 bases short, with 18 bases between. This CDR3 is 12 amino acids long. Germline lookup yields CDR1 SGHNT and CDR2 YYREEE (reference sequence). CDR3 in amino acids: CASSADYAAPFF. Here the CDR3 DNA reads TGTGCCAGCAGCGCCGACTACGCGGCGCCCTTCTTC.

V and J are TRBV19 and TRBJ1-2; no clear D. Looked up from germline, CDR1 is LNHDA and CDR2 is SQIVND (reference sequence). With 7 bases removed from V and 0 bases from J, the gap between germline ends came to 15 bases. This CDR3 region has 15 residues. The CDR3 here is CASNEPGTANYGYTF. CDR3 sequence (DNA): TGTGCCAGTAACGAACCAGGCACGGCTAACTATGGCTACACCTTC.

V is TRBV2 and J is TRBJ1-5; 8 bases match TRBD1. The CDR3 runs to 13 residues. The V segment lost 7 bases and the J segment 7 bases; nucleotides outside the gene matches: 6. Germline CDR1 and CDR2: SNHLY and FYNNEI. CDR3 coding DNA: TGTGCCAGCACAACAGACAGGGGACAGCCCCAGCATTTT. Residues: CASTTDRGQPQHF.

The chain couples TRBV7-2 to TRBJ1-1; D is possibly TRBD1 (5 bases). Between the trimmed V and J ends, which lost 5 bases and 3 bases, there was a span of 10 bases. Germline V lookup: CDR1 SGHTA, CDR2 FQGNSA. The CDR3 consists of 13 residues. CDR3 sequence: CASSPRQHTEAFF. The CDR3 DNA is TGTGCCAGCAGCCCGCGACAGCACACTGAAGCTTTCTTT.

This clone is a singleton in its sample. The chain is built from TRBV11-3 and TRBJ2-2; maybe TRBD2 (6 bases). Between the trimmed V and J ends, which lost 1 base and 4 bases, there was a span of 13 bases. The CDR3 spans 16 residues. Germline V gene data show CDR1 as SGHNT and CDR2 as YENEEA. The DNA of the CDR3 is TGTGCCAGCAGCTTAGGAGGCGGGGCGAGCACCGGGGAGCTGTTTTTT. Translated: CASSLGGGASTGELFF.

The chain couples TRBV19 to TRBJ1-2; TRBD1 matches at 7 bases. The CDR3 totals 14 residues. Trimming at V came to 8 bases and at J to 2 bases, leaving 8 bases not matched to a gene. From germline, CDR1 is LNHDA and CDR2 SQIVND (reference sequence). CDR3 loop: CASGETGYNYGYTF. The CDR3 nucleotides are TGTGCCAGTGGAGAGACAGGGTACAACTATGGCTACACCTTC.

The CDR3: CSASTRVGEQYF. In nucleotides, the CDR3 is TGCAGTGCTAGTACGAGGGTGGGAGAGCAGTACTTC. The chain has TRBV20-1 and TRBJ2-7; D is perhaps TRBD2 (5 bases). The CDR3 contains 12 residues. The germline V and J ends were trimmed by 3 bases and 7 bases, with 13 bases remaining between them. Germline CDR1 reads DFQATT; CDR2 reads SNEGSKA (reference sequence).

The V and J genes are TRBV6-1 and TRBJ2-7; the D gene is possibly TRBD2 (5 bases). V shed 3 bases and J shed 1 base, with 13 bases lying between them. Germline V gene sequence: CDR1 MNHNS, CDR2 SASEGT. The CDR3 is made up of 15 amino acids. CDR3 region: CASSEPPGMSYEQYF. CDR3 in DNA: TGTGCCAGCAGTGAGCCCCCCGGGATGTCCTACGAGCAGTACTTC.

The chain links TRBV4-1 to TRBJ1-2, with 7 bases aligning to TRBD1. With 4 bases clipped from V and 7 bases from J, the junction kept 9 bases outside the gene matches. Germline CDR1 and CDR2: MGHRA and YSYEKL. The CDR3 consists of 14 residues. The CDR3, as DNA: TGCGCCAGCAGCCGCTTAACAGGGGCCGGTGGCTACACCTTC. This gives the protein CASSRLTGAGGYTF.

V and J are TRBV5-1 and TRBJ1-3, with D uncertain. V lost 4 bases and J lost 1, with 9 bases in between. The CDR3 is 14 amino acids. CDR1 and CDR2 from the germline V gene are SGHRS and YFSETQ. This CDR3 is CASSPRASGNTIYF. The CDR3 DNA reads TGCGCCAGCAGCCCTAGAGCGTCTGGAAACACCATATATTTT.

This rearrangement joins TRBV18 to TRBJ2-7; D might be TRBD2 (6 bases). Germline V gene sequence: CDR1 KGHSH, CDR2 LQKENI. CDR3 length: 13 amino acids. V shed 6 bases and J shed 2 bases, with 11 bases lying between them. The CDR3 coding sequence is TGTGCCAGCTCGGAAGGGAGGACCTACGAGCAGTACTTC. Its translation is CASSEGRTYEQYF.

The chain employs TRBV27 and TRBJ1-5; D may be TRBD1 (5 bases). V was shortened by 3 bases and J by 6 bases, with 12 bases between the two germline ends. CDR3 length: 14 residues. CDR1 and CDR2 (germline): MNHEY, SMNVEV (reference sequence). CDR3 nucleotides: TGTGCCAGCAGTTTTTCTACAGGAACTCAGCCCCAGCATTTT. This translates into CASSFSTGTQPQHF.